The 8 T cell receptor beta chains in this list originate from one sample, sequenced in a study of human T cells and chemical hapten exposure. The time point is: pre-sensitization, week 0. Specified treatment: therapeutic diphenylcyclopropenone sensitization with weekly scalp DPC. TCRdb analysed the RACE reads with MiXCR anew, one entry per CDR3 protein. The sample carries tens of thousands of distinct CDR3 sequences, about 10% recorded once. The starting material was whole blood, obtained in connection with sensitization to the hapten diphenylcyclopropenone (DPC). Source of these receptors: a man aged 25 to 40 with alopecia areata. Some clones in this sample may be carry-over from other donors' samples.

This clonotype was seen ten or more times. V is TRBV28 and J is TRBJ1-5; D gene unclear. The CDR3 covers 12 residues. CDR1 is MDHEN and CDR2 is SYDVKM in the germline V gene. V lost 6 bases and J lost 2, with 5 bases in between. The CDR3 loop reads CASSVGNQPQHF. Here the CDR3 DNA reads TGTGCCAGCAGCGTAGGCAATCAGCCCCAGCATTTT.

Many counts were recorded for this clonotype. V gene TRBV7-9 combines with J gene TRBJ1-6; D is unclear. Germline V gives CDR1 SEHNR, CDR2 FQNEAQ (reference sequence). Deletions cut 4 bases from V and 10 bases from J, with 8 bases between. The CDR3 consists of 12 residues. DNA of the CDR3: TGTGCCAGCAGCTACCACTTATCACCCCTCCACTTT. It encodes CASSYHLSPLHF.

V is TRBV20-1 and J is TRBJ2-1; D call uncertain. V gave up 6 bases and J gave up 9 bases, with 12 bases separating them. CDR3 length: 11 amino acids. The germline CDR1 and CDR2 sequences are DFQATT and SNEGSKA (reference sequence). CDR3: CSAVRRREQFF. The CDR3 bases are TGCAGTGCGGTACGGCGTCGTGAGCAGTTCTTC.

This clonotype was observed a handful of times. CDR3 sequence: CASSRDSIETQYF. The CDR3 DNA follows: TGTGCCAGCAGCCGGGATAGTATAGAGACCCAGTACTTC. V is TRBV7-2 and J is TRBJ2-5, with D possibly TRBD2 on 5 matching bases. Germline V CDR1 and CDR2: SGHTA, FQGNSA. V was trimmed by 5 bases and J by 4 bases, leaving 11 bases between them. The CDR3 extends over 13 amino acids. The whole variable domain, remainder taken from reference TRBV7-2 and TRBJ2-5, is GAGVSQSPSNKVTEKGKDVELRCDPISGHTALYWYRQSLGQGLEFLIYFQGNSAPDKSGLPSDRFSAERTGGSVSTLTIQRTQQEDSAVYLCASSRDSIETQYFGPGTRLLVL.

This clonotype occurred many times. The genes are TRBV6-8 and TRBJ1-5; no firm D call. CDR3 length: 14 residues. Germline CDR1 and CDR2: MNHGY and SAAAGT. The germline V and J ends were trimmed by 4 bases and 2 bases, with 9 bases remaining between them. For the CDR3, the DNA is TGTGCCAGCAGTTTCAGTAGGGGCAATCAGCCCCAGCATTTT. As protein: CASSFSRGNQPQHF.

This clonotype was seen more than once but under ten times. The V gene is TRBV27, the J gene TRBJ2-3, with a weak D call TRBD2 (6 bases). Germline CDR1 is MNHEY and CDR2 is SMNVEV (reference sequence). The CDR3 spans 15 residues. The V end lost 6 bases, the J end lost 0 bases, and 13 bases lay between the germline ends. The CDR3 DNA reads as TGTGCCAGCAGACCGGGACTCCTAAGCACAGATACGCAGTATTTT. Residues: CASRPGLLSTDTQYF.

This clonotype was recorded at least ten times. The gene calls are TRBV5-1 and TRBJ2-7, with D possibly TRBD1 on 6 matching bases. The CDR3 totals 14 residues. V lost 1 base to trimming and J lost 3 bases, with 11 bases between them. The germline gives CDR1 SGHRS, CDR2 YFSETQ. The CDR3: CASSLSQGNYEQYF. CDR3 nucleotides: TGCGCCAGCAGCTTGTCACAGGGTAACTACGAGCAGTACTTC. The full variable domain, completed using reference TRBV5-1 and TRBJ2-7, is KAGVTQTPRYLIKTRGQQVTLSCSPISGHRSVSWYQQTPGQGLQFLFEYFSETQRNKGNFPGRFSGRQFSNSRSEMNVSTLELGDSALYLCASSLSQGNYEQYFGPGTRLTVT.

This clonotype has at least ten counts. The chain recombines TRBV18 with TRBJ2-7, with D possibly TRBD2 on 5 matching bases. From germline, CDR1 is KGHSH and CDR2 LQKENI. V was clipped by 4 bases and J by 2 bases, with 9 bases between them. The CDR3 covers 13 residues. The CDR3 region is CASSRGGAYEQYV. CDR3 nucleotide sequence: TGTGCCAGCTCACGAGGAGGTGCCTACGAGCAGTACGTC.